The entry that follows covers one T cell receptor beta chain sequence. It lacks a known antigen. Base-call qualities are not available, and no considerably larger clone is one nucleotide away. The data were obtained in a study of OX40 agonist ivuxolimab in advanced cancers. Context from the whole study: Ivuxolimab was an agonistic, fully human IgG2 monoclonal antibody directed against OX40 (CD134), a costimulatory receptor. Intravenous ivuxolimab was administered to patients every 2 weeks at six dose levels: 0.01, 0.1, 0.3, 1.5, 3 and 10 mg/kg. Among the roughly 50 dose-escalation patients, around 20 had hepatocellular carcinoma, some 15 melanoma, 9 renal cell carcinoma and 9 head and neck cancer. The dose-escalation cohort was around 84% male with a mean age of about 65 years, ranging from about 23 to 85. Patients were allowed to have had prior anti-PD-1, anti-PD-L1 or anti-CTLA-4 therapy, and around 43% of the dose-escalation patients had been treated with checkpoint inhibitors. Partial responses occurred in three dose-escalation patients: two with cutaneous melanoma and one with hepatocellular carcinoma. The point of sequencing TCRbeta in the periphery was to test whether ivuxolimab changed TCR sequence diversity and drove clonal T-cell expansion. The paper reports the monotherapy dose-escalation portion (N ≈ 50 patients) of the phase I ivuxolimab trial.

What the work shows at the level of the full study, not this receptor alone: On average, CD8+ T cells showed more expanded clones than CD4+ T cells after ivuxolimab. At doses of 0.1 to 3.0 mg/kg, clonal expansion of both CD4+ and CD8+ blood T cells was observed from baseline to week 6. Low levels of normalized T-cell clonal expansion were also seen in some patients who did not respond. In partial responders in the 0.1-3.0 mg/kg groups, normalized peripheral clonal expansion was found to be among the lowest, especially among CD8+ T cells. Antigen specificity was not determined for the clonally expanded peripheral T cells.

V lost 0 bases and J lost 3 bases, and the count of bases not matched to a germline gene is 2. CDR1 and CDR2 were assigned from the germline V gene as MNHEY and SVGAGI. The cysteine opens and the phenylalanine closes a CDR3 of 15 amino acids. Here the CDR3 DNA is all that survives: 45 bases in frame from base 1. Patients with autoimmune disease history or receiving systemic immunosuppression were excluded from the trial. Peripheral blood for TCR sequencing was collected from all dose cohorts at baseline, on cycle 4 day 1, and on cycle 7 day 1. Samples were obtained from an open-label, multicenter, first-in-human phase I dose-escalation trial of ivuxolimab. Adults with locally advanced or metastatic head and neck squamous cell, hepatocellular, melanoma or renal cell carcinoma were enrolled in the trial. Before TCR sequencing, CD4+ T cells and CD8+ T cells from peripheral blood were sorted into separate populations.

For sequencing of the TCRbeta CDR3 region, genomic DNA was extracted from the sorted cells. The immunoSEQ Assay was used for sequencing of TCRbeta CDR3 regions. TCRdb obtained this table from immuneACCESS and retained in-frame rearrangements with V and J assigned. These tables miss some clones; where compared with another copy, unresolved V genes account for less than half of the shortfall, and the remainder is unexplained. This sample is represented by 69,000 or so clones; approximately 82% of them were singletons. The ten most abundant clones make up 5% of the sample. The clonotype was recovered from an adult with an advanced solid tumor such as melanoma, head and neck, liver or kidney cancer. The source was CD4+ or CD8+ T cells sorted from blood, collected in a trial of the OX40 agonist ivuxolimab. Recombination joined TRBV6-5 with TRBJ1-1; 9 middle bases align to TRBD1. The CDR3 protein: CASSYSRTGDTEAFF. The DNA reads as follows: TGTGCCAGCAGTTACTCTAGGACAGGGGACACTGAAGCTTTCTTT.